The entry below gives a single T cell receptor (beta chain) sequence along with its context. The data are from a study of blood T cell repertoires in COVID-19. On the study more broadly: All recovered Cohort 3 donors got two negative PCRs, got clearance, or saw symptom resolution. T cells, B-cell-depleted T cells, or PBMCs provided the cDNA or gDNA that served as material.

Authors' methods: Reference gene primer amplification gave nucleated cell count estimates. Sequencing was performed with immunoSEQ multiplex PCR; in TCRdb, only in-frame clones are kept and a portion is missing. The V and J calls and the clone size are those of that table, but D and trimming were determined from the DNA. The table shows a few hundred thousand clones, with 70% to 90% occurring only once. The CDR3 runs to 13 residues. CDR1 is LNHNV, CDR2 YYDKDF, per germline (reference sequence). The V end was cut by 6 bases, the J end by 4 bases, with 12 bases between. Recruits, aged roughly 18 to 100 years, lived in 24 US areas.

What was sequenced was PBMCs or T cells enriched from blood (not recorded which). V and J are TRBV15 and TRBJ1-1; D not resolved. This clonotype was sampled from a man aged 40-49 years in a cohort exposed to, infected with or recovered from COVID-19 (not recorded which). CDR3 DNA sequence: TGTGCCACCAGGAGGTCCGGGTTCACTGAAGCTTTCTTT. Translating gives CATRRSGFTEAFF.